This T cell receptor beta chain was identified in a study of monozygotic twins with inflammatory bowel disease (dated 2019 in TCRdb). A note on the overall study: The complete study included approximately 28 monozygotic twin pairs: 19 IBD-discordant Danish pairs and nine German pairs, of which four were IBD-concordant and five were IBD-discordant. Each individual had, on average, about 151 000 unique TCRalpha sequences and 181 000 unique TCRbeta sequences available for analysis. Disease-associated traits were sought mainly through comparisons between IBD patients and their genetically identical healthy co-twins within discordant pairs. Overall study outcomes, separate from this receptor: Background noise and inter-individual variability may have been introduced into the repertoires by the differing immunosuppressive treatments among patients. No single strong signal or clonotype linked to IBD turned up in the results, so the idea that one exists was not supported. Repertoire similarity did not differ between concordant and discordant twins, possibly due to limited statistical power. Compared with healthy twins, IBD patients had fewer clonotypes in common with other individuals, a difference most pronounced in patients showing signs of disease activity. TCRbeta repertoire diversity, by inverse Simpson index, was decreased in IBD patients compared with their healthy co-twins. The analysis was unable to tell apart different T cell subtypes.

The germline V gene yields SGHTA for CDR1 and FQGTGA for CDR2. The CDR3 runs 15 residues from the cysteine to the phenylalanine. Nucleotide data are not available. As to this clonotype: Its target antigen remains unknown.

From each donor, a roughly 2.5 ml peripheral blood sample was drawn into PAXgene tubes and stored at -80 degrees C. Total RNA was isolated from whole blood with the PAXgene blood miRNA kit on an automated QIAcube, without T cell sorting. Peripheral blood from monozygotic twin pairs, either concordant or discordant for inflammatory bowel disease, underwent deep TCRalpha and TCRbeta repertoire profiling that used unique molecular barcoding. Smoking habits were recorded for all twin pairs, with individuals classified as current, former or never smokers. Library generation was performed with 5' RACE. The input for every TCR library was around 3,800 ng of total RNA. cDNA was synthesized with SMARTScribe reverse transcriptase in eight separate reactions per sample. During cDNA synthesis, unique molecular identifiers containing a 6-nucleotide sample barcode were introduced by template switching. Amplification of TCRalpha and TCRbeta cDNA involved two nested PCRs of approximately 16 and 9 cycles, and each PCR was followed by bead purification. Before amplification, the cDNA was treated with uracil DNA-glycosylase and purified using the QIAquick PCR purification kit. The second PCR added Illumina TruSeq-compatible adapters along with sample-specific barcodes. Library quality and concentration were checked on TapeStation and Qubit, and libraries were pooled at about 5 ng each. The pooled libraries were sequenced with 2 x 100 bp reads and custom sequencing primers on an Illumina HiSeq2500 single-index Rapid Run. Concerning the study's data processing: MiGEC version 1.2.6 was used for UMI-based consensus assembly, which corrected PCR and sequencing errors. MiXCR version 2.1.1 was used for V(D)J alignment, clonotype assembly and CDR3 extraction. To normalise gene usage, clonotype sharing and MAIT/NKT TCR abundance, the analysis used the top 1000, 10 000 and 20 000 clonotypes per sample. After downsampling to 27 000 UMIs, diversity was calculated as the inverse Simpson index using the vegan R package. Paired Mann-Whitney U tests were applied to discordant twin pairs, with Benjamini-Hochberg correction for multiple testing. The reads, reprocessed by TCRdb, yield one row per CDR3 protein sequence and no DNA. The V and J calls shown here were made by TCRdb, not taken from the authors' results. This sample's table contains over 350,000 distinct CDR3 sequences. 2.6% of the sample is taken by the ten largest.

Input material: blood. The sequence is built from TRBV7-3 and TRBJ1-1. This TCR came from a human donor with ulcerative colitis or Crohn's disease, or a healthy co-twin of an affected twin (not recorded which). CDR3 protein: CASSLIAGGNTEAFF. The full variable domain, completed from the reference TRBV7-3 and TRBJ1-1 proteins outside the CDR3, reads GAGVSQTPSNKVTEKGKYVELRCDPISGHTALYWYRQSLGQGPEFLIYFQGTGAADDSGLPNDRFFAVRPEGSVSTLKIQRTERGDSAVYLCASSLIAGGNTEAFFGQGTRLTVV.